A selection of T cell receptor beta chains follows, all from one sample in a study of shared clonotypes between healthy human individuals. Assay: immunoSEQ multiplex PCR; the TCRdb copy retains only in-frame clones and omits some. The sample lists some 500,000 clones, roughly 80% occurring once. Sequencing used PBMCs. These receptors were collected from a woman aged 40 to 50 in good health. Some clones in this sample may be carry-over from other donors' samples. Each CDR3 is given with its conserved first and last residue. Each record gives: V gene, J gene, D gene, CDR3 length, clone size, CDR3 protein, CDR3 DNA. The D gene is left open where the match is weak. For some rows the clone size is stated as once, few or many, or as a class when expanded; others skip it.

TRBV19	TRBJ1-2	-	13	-	CASSIRGATGYTF	TGTGCCAGTAGTATTCGCGGGGCCACCGGCTACACCTTC
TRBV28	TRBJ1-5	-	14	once	CASREPDSNQPQHF	TGTGCCAGCAGGGAACCCGACAGCAATCAGCCCCAGCATTTT
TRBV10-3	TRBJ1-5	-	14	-	CAISESVGDQPQHF	TGTGCCATCAGTGAGTCGGTGGGGGATCAGCCCCAGCATTTT
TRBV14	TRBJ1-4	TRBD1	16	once	CASSHSGQGINEKLFF	TGTGCCAGCAGCCACTCGGGACAGGGGATTAATGAAAAACTGTTTTTT
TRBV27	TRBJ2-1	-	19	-	CASSLLFEYGKSSYNEQFF	TGTGCCAGCAGTTTACTCTTTGAGTATGGGAAGAGCTCCTACAATGAGCAGTTCTTC
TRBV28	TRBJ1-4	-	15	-	CASSRWGDTYEKLFF	TGTGCCAGCAGCCGCTGGGGGGACACCTATGAAAAACTGTTTTTT
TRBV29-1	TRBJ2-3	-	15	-	CSVEMTETSTDTQYF	TGCAGCGTTGAAATGACAGAAACTAGCACAGATACGCAGTATTTT
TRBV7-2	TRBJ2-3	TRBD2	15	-	CASSLLAGVADTQYF	TGTGCCAGCAGCTTATTGGCGGGAGTTGCAGATACGCAGTATTTT
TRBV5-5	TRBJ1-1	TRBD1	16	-	CASSLGTGSMNTEAFF	TGTGCCAGCAGCTTGGGGACAGGGTCCATGAACACTGAAGCTTTCTTT
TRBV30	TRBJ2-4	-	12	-	CAWSITLGIQYF	TGTGCCTGGAGTATTACGTTGGGCATTCAGTACTTC
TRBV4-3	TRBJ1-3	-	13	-	CASSQDLGNTIYF	TGCGCCAGCAGCCAAGATCTAGGAAACACCATATATTTT
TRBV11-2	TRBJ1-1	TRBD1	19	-	CASSFWLGTGGPMNTEAFF	TGTGCCAGCAGCTTTTGGCTAGGGACAGGGGGCCCCATGAACACTGAAGCTTTCTTT
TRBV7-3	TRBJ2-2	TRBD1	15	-	CASSLTGGNTGELFF	TGTGCCAGCAGCTTAACAGGGGGCAACACCGGGGAGCTGTTTTTT
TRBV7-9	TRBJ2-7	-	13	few	CASSSGGDREQYF	TGTGCCAGCAGCTCAGGCGGAGACCGCGAGCAGTACTTC
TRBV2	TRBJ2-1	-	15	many	CASSEARTTYNEQFF	TGTGCCAGCAGTGAAGCAAGGACCACTTACAATGAGCAGTTCTTC
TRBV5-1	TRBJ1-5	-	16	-	CASSLLGPNSNQPQHF	TGCGCCAGCAGCTTGTTGGGCCCTAATAGCAATCAGCCCCAGCATTTT
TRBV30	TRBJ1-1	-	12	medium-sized	CAWSPAGAEAFF	TGTGCCTGGAGTCCGGCCGGCGCTGAAGCTTTCTTT
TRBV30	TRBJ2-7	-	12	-	CAWQGGPYEQYF	TGTGCCTGGCAGGGGGGGCCCTACGAGCAGTACTTC
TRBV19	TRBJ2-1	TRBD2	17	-	CASSTSPTSGPYNEQFF	TGTGCCAGTAGTACCTCCCCGACTAGCGGACCTTACAATGAGCAGTTCTTC